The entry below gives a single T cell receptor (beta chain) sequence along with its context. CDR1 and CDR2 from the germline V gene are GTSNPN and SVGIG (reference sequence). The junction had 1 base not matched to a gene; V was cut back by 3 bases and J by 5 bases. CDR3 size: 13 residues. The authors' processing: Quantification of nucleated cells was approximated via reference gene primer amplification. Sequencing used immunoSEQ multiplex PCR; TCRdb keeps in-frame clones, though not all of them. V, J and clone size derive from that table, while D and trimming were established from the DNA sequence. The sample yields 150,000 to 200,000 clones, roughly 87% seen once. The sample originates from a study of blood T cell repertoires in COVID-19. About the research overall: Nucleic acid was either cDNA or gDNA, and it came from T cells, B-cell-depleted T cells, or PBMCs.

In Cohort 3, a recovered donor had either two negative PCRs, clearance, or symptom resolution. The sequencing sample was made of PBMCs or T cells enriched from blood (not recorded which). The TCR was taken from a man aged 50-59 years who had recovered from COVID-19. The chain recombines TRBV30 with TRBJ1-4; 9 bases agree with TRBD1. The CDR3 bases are TGTGCCTGGAGGACAGGGGGAAATGAAAAACTGTTTTTT. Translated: CAWRTGGNEKLFF.